This is a list of T cell receptor beta chains from one sample in a study of cytotoxic CD8 clonotypes in ibrutinib-treated CLL. TCRdb's copy holds only in-frame clones and misses some; the assay was immunoSEQ multiplex PCR. The sample yields approximately 92,000 clones, approximately 71% seen once. The sequencing used PBMCs, collected after 24 months of ibrutinib treatment. The receptors here all came from a human donor with chronic lymphocytic leukemia. CDR3s leave out the opening cysteine and the closing phenylalanine or tryptophan. Fields, in order: V gene, CDR3 protein.

>TRBV12-5
ASGWMVGGYT
>TRBV5-1
ASSLGSGQTYEQY
>TRBV7-2
ASSLSGGASSGNTIY
>TRBV7-2
ASSLRLAGSTGELF
>TRBV4-3
ASSQAAREGGYT
>TRBV28
ASRSQGQGFSGNTIY
>TRBV6-6
ASSPFDGELF
>TRBV7-8
ASTPGQGERNEQF
>TRBV19
ASTDRAYSDQPQH
>TRBV19
ASSSLGSGSNEQF
>TRBV4-2
ASSHDLLAGGYNEQF
>TRBV4-2
ASSQGTSLRGQF
>TRBV7-2
ASNLLAGSYNEQF
>TRBV19
ASSLGSGDEQY
>TRBV6-5
ASSYHTLAGSYEQY
>TRBV2
ASRVQSGANVLT
>TRBV9
ASSAQGTGKGSYNEQF
>TRBV18
ASSPLDRARGEQY
>TRBV18
ASSPRTDYEQY
>TRBV11-3
ASSGRGVNEQF
>TRBV28
ASSLEQGNTEAF
>TRBV27
ASSAQGNQPQH
>TRBV7-2
ASLKDPGTSGEQY
>TRBV4-3
ASSQVGGSYNEQF
>TRBV10-2
ASSDGKNGEKLF
>TRBV5-1
ASSLAQGVGEQF
>TRBV11-2
ASSLLAGGLTDTQY
>TRBV7-9
ASSPSTPGNTLSPQH
>TRBV19
ASSLQRGGTEAF
>TRBV10-1
ASSELAMYQETQY
>TRBV7-2
ASSLDHSLKTQY
>TRBV9
ASSGRASRDTQY
>TRBV18
ASSYWIAENEQF
>TRBV29-1
SVEVWESSYNEQF
>TRBV11-2
ASSLAQGMNEKLF
>TRBV7-8
ASSLSGTSYNEQF
>TRBV2
ASHLSGRRGGETQY
>TRBV7-3
ASSLFLGGPDTQY